What follows is one T cell receptor (beta chain) and its context. Antigen unknown. This specimen belongs to a study of CD8 T cells in ankylosing spondylitis. Making use of molecular barcodes, quantitative 5'-RACE generated TCR beta libraries. MiXCR, run by TCRdb on the 5' RACE reads, gives a single entry per CDR3 protein. This sample has 290,000 or so distinct CDR3 sequences; around 20% occur once, and the top ten carry 3.5%. The length of the CDR3 is 15 residues. V was clipped by 1 base and J by 0 bases, with 9 bases between them. Germline assignment: CDR1 KGHSH and CDR2 LQKENI. Study findings and constraints: Disease-linked clones bore a CD8+ phenotype, appearing relatively rarely in peripheral blood. Earlier authors reported some of these motif variants in reactive arthritis synovial fluid and blood. In ankylosing spondylitis patients, matched synovial fluid reportedly showed significant enrichment of disease-linked clones.

The chain employs TRBV18 and TRBJ1-2; TRBD1 is a possible D gene (5 bases). The sample comprised blood, either unsorted or a sorted T cell fraction (not recorded which). The clonotype originates from a female donor with ankylosing spondylitis or in good health (not recorded which). In DNA form, the CDR3 reads TGTGCCAGCTCACCACTCAGGGACCCTAACTATGGCTACACCTTC. Its protein product is CASSPLRDPNYGYTF.